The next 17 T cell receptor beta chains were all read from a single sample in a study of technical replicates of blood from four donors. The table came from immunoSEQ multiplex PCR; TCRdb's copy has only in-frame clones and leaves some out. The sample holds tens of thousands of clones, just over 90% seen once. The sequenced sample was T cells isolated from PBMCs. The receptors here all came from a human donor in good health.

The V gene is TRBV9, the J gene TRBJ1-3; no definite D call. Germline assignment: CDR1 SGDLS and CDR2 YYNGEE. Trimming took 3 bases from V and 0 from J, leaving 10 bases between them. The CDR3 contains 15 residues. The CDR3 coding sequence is TGTGCCAGCAGCGCAGAACCTAGCTCTGGAAACACCATATATTTT. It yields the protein CASSAEPSSGNTIYF. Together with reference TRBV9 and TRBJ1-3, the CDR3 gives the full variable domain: DSGVTQTPKHLITATGQRVTLRCSPRSGDLSVYWYQQSLDQGLQFLIQYYNGEERAKGNILERFSAQQFPDLHSELNLSSLELGDSALYFCASSAEPSSGNTIYFGEGSWLTVV.

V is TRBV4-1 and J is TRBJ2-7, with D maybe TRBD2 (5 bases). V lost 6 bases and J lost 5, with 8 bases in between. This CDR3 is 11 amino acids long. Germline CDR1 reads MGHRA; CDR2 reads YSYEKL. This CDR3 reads CASSPGDEQYF. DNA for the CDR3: TGCGCCAGCAGTCCCGGGGACGAGCAGTACTTC.

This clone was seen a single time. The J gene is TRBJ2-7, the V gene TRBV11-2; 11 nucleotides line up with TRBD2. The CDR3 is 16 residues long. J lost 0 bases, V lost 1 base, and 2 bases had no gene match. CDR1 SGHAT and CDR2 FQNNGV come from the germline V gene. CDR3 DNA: TGTGCCAGCAGCTTAGTCCTAGCGGGGGGCTCCTACGAGCAGTACTTC. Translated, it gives CASSLVLAGGSYEQYF.

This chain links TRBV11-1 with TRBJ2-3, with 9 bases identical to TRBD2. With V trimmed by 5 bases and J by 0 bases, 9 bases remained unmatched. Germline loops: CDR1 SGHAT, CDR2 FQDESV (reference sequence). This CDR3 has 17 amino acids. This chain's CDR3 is CASSVSGGTPSTDTQYF. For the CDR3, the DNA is TGTGCCAGCAGCGTTAGCGGGGGTACCCCTAGCACAGATACGCAGTATTTT. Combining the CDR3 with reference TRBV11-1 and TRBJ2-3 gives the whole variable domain EAEVAQSPRYKITEKSQAVAFWCDPISGHATLYWYRQILGQGPELLVQFQDESVVDDSQLPKDRFSAERLKGVDSTLKIQPAELGDSAMYLCASSVSGGTPSTDTQYFGPGTRLTVL.

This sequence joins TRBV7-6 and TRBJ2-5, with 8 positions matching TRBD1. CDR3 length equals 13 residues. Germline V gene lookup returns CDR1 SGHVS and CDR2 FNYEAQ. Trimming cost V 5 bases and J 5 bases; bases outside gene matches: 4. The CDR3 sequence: CASSTRTGETQYF. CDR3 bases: TGTGCCAGCAGCACCCGGACAGGGGAGACCCAGTACTTC. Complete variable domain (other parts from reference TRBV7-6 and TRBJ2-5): GAGVSQSPRYKVTKRGQDVALRCDPISGHVSLYWYRQALGQGPEFLTYFNYEAQQDKSGLPNDRFSAERPEGSISTLTIQRTEQRDSAMYRCASSTRTGETQYFGPGTRLLVL.

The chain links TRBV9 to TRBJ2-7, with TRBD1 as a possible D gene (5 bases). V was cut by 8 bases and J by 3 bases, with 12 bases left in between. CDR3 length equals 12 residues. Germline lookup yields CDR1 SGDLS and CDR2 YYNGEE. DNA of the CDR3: TGTGCCAGACCGACAGTCAACTACGAGCAGTACTTC. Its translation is CARPTVNYEQYF.

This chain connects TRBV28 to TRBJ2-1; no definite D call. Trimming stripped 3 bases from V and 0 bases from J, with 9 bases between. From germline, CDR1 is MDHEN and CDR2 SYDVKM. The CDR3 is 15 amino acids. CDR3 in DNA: TGTGCCAGCAGTTTGTCCCTCAGCTCCTACAATGAGCAGTTCTTC. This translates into CASSLSLSSYNEQFF. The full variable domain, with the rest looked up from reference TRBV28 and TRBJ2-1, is DVKVTQSSRYLVKRTGEKVFLECVQDMDHENMFWYRQDPGLGLRLIYFSYDVKMKEKGDIPEGYSVSREKKERFSLILESASTNQTSMYLCASSLSLSSYNEQFFGPGTRLTVL.

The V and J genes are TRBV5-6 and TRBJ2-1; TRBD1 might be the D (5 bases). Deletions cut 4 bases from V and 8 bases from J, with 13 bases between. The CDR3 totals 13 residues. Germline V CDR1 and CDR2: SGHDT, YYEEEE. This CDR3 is CASSPSGLDEQFF. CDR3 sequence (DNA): TGTGCCAGCAGCCCCTCAGGGCTTGATGAGCAGTTCTTC.

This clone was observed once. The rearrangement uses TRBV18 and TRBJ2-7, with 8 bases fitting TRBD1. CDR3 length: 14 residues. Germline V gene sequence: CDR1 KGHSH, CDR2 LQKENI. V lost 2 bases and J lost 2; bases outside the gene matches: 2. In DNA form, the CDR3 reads TGTGCCAGCTCACCAGGGACAGGCGCCTACGAGCAGTACTTC. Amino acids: CASSPGTGAYEQYF.

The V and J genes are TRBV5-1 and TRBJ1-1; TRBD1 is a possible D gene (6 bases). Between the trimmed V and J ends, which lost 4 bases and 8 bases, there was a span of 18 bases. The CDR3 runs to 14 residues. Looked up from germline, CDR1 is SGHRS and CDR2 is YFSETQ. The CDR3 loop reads CASSNGVGAPEAFF. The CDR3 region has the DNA TGCGCCAGCAGCAATGGAGTGGGGGCGCCAGAAGCTTTCTTT.

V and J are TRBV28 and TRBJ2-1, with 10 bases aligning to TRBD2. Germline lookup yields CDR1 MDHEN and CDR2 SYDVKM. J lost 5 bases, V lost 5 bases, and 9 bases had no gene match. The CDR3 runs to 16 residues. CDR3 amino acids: CASSETGTSDHNEQFF. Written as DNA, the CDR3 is TGTGCCAGCAGTGAAACCGGGACTAGCGATCACAATGAGCAGTTCTTC.

The CDR3 loop reads CASSLESGRGSNEQFF. The CDR3 nucleotides are TGCGCCAGCAGCTTGGAGAGCGGGAGAGGGTCCAATGAGCAGTTCTTC. V gene TRBV5-1 combines with J gene TRBJ2-1; 8 positions agree with TRBD2. CDR3 length equals 16 residues. V shed 0 bases, J shed 6 bases, and the junction held 8 bases outside the gene matches. Germline V gene sequence: CDR1 SGHRS, CDR2 YFSETQ.

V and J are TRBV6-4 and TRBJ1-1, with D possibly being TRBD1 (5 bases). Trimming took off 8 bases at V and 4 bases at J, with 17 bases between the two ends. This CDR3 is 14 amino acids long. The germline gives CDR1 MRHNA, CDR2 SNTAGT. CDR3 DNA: TGTGCCAGCTCCAAAACCCGGCAGGGCACTGAAGCTTTCTTT. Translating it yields CASSKTRQGTEAFF.

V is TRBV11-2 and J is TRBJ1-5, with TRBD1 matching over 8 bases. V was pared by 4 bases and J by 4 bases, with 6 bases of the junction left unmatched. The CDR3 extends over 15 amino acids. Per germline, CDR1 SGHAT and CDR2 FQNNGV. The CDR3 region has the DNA TGTGCCAGCAGCTCCACGGACAGGGCTAATCAGCCCCAGCATTTT. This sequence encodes CASSSTDRANQPQHF. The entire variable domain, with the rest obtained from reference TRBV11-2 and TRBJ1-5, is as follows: EAGVAQSPRYKIIEKRQSVAFWCNPISGHATLYWYQQILGQGPKLLIQFQNNGVVDDSQLPKDRFSAERLKGVDSTLKIQPAKLEDSAVYLCASSSTDRANQPQHFGDGTRLSIL.

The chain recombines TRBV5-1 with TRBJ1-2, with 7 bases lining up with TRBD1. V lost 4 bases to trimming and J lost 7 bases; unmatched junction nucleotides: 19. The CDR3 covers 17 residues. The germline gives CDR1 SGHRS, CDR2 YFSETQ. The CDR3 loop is CASSDGQEARLVPGYTF. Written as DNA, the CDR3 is TGCGCCAGCAGCGACGGACAGGAGGCTCGTCTCGTTCCTGGCTACACCTTC.

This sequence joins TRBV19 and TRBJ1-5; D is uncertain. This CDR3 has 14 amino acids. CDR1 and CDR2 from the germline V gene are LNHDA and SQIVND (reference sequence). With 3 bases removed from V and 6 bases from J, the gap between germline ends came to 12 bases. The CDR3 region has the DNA TGTGCCAGTAGTATTCCGGGATCCGCTCAGCCCCAGCATTTT. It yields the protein CASSIPGSAQPQHF.

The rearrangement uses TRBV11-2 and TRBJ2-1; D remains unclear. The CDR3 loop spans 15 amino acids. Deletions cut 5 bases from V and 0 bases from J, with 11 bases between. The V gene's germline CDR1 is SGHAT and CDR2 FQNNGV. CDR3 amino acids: CASSDDRSSYNEQFF. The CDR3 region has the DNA TGTGCCAGCAGCGACGACCGGAGCTCCTACAATGAGCAGTTCTTC.